The 14 T cell receptor beta chains given below trace back to one sample, sequenced in a study of OX40 agonist ivuxolimab in advanced cancers. The library was built by means of the immunoSEQ multiplex PCR assay. Entries here come from immuneACCESS through TCRdb and include only in-frame sequences with V and J called. Some clones fail to appear in such tables; in the studies checked, an unresolved V gene covers under half of the shortfall, and the cause of the remainder is unknown. The sample table shows approximately 70,000 clones, and approximately 90% are seen once. Of the sample, 1.3% falls within the top ten clones. Specimen: CD4+ or CD8+ T cells sorted from blood, collected in a trial of the OX40 agonist ivuxolimab. These receptors were obtained from an adult with an advanced solid tumor such as melanoma, head and neck, liver or kidney cancer.

The genes are TRBV5-4 and TRBJ2-3, with D tentatively TRBD1 or TRBD2 (5 bases each). This CDR3 comprises 16 residues. Trimming pared 5 bases from V and 6 bases from J, leaving 22 bases between. Germline-derived CDR1 and CDR2 are SGHNT and YYREEE (reference sequence). CDR3 residues: CASSSPGPMLGDTQYF. The DNA for the CDR3 is TGTGCCAGCAGTTCCCCGGGACCCATGTTAGGGGATACGCAGTATTTT.

The V and J genes are TRBV7-6 and TRBJ1-2; D is unclear. The CDR3 is 13 residues long. Germline values: CDR1 SGHVS, CDR2 FNYEAQ. Trimming shortened V by 4 bases and J by 8 bases, and 14 bases separated the two germline ends. The CDR3 region has the DNA TGTGCCAGCAGCTCCGGGCCGACGGTAGGCTACACCTTC. Its translation: CASSSGPTVGYTF.

The chain recombines TRBV10-3 with TRBJ1-4, with 7 nucleotides matching TRBD1. Germline-derived CDR1 and CDR2 are ENHRY and SYGVKD. This CDR3 is 14 amino acids long. Unmatched junction bases numbered 11, after V lost 6 bases and J lost 10 bases. The CDR3 protein is CAIRGDREGGKLFF. CDR3 in DNA: TGTGCCATCAGGGGGGACAGAGAAGGTGGAAAACTGTTTTTT.

V usage is TRBV5-1 and J usage is TRBJ1-2; maybe TRBD1 (5 bases). The germline V gene has CDR1 SGHRS and CDR2 YFSETQ. This CDR3 is 13 amino acids long. V was shortened by 2 bases and J by 5 bases, with 10 bases between the two germline ends. In DNA form, the CDR3 reads TGCGCCAGCAGCTTAGGGACGGGTTATGGCTACACCTTC. Protein: CASSLGTGYGYTF.

V usage is TRBV11-2 and J usage is TRBJ2-2, with 9 bases that match TRBD1. The V gene's germline CDR1 is SGHAT and CDR2 FQNNGV. The trim removed 2 bases at V and 4 bases at J, leaving 2 bases unmatched. The CDR3 length is 15 residues. The CDR3 here is CASSLRDRATGELFF. As DNA, the CDR3 is TGTGCCAGCAGCTTACGGGACAGGGCCACCGGGGAGCTGTTTTTT.

V and J are TRBV18 and TRBJ1-5, with 7 positions matching TRBD1. This CDR3 has 14 amino acids. CDR1 and CDR2 (germline): KGHSH, LQKENI. Trimming removed 3 bases from V and 7 bases from J; junction bases left unmatched: 6. CDR3 sequence: CASSPQGGGQPQHF. CDR3 sequence (DNA): TGTGCCAGCTCACCGCAGGGGGGCGGCCAGCCCCAGCATTTT.

V gene TRBV27 combines with J gene TRBJ2-7; the match to TRBD1 covers 9 bases. The CDR3 extends over 15 amino acids. V dropped 4 bases and J dropped 2; count of bases not matched to a gene: 6. Germline CDR1 reads MNHEY; CDR2 reads SMNVEV (reference sequence). The CDR3 DNA follows: TGTGCCAGCAGTTACCAGGACAGGGGAGCCTACGAGCAGTACTTC. This translates into CASSYQDRGAYEQYF.

The chain couples TRBV18 to TRBJ2-5; 10 positions agree with TRBD2. Germline V gene data show CDR1 as KGHSH and CDR2 as LQKENI. This CDR3 region has 17 residues. J lost 3 bases, V lost 6 bases, and 13 bases had no gene match. The CDR3 DNA sequence: TGTGCCAGCTCCCGACGGAGCACTAGCGGGGCTAAAGAGACCCAGTACTTC. Amino acids: CASSRRSTSGAKETQYF. The full variable domain, completed using reference TRBV18 and TRBJ2-5, is NAGVMQNPRHLVRRRGQEARLRCSPMKGHSHVYWYRQLPEEGLKFMVYLQKENIIDESGMPKERFSAEFPKEGPSILRIQQVVRGDSAAYFCASSRRSTSGAKETQYFGPGTRLLVL.

V and J are TRBV15 and TRBJ2-5, with 10 positions matching TRBD1. Germline assignment: CDR1 LNHNV and CDR2 YYDKDF (reference sequence). CDR3 size: 17 residues. The ends lost 3 bases at V and 4 bases at J; junction bases unmatched: 11. The CDR3 region is CATSSPKGTGARETQYF. The CDR3, as DNA: TGTGCCACCAGCAGCCCGAAAGGGACAGGGGCACGAGAGACCCAGTACTTC.

V gene TRBV5-1 combines with J gene TRBJ2-1; 10 bases align to TRBD2. The V and J ends lost 2 bases and 7 bases, in that order; junction bases with no gene match: 15. The length of the CDR3 is 18 residues. Germline CDR1 SGHRS, CDR2 YFSETQ. In DNA form, the CDR3 reads TGCGCCAGCAGCTTAAAGCGGGAGGGCCACGAGTACAGGAATGAGCAGTTCTTC. Encoded protein: CASSLKREGHEYRNEQFF.

In its sample, this clone was seen a few times. This rearrangement joins TRBV6-5 to TRBJ2-7; weak D call: TRBD1 (6 bases). Germline-derived CDR1 and CDR2 are MNHEY and SVGAGI. CDR3 length: 14 residues. V lost 5 bases to trimming and J lost 6 bases, with 17 bases between them. DNA of the CDR3: TGTGCCAGCAGTCCCCCCGGGACAAGGGGCGAGCAGTACTTC. Translated: CASSPPGTRGEQYF.

The sample holds one count of this clone. J is TRBJ2-1 and V is TRBV4-2; no clear D. Germline-derived CDR1 and CDR2 are LGHNA and YNFKEQ. The length of the CDR3 is 15 residues. V shed 0 bases and J shed 7 bases, with 13 bases lying between them. The CDR3 nucleotides read TGTGCCAGCAGCCAAGATCGGCGCTTTCTGAATGAGCAGTTCTTC. Encoded protein: CASSQDRRFLNEQFF.

The chain carries TRBV6-5 and TRBJ2-5, with D uncertain. Between the trimmed V and J ends, which lost 1 base and 4 bases, there was a span of 10 bases. This CDR3 spans 14 amino acids. CDR1 is MNHEY and CDR2 is SVGAGI in the germline V gene. The CDR3 sequence: CASSYWGTGETQYF. CDR3 DNA: TGTGCCAGCAGTTACTGGGGAACTGGAGAGACCCAGTACTTC.

The J gene is TRBJ1-1, the V gene TRBV27; D not resolved. This CDR3 is built from 16 residues. In germline, CDR1 is MNHEY, CDR2 SMNVEV (reference sequence). The V gene lost 5 bases and the J gene lost 1 base, with 17 bases spanning the gap. CDR3 DNA sequence: TGTGCCAGCAGTCCCTGGGCGGGGAATGGGAACACTGAAGCTTTCTTT. Translating gives CASSPWAGNGNTEAFF.